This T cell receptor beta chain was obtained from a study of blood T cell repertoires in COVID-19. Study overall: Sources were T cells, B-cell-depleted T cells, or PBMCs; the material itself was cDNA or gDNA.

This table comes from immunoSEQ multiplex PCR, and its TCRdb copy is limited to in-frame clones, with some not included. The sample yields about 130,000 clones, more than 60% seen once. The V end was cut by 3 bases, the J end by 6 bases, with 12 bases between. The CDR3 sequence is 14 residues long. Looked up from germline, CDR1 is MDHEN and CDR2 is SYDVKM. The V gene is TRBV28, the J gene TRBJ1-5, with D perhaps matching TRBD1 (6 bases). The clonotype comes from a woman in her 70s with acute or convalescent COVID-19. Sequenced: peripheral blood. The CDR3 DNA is TGTGCCAGCAGTTTTGCAGGGGCCGGTCAGCCCCAGCATTTT. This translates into CASSFAGAGQPQHF.